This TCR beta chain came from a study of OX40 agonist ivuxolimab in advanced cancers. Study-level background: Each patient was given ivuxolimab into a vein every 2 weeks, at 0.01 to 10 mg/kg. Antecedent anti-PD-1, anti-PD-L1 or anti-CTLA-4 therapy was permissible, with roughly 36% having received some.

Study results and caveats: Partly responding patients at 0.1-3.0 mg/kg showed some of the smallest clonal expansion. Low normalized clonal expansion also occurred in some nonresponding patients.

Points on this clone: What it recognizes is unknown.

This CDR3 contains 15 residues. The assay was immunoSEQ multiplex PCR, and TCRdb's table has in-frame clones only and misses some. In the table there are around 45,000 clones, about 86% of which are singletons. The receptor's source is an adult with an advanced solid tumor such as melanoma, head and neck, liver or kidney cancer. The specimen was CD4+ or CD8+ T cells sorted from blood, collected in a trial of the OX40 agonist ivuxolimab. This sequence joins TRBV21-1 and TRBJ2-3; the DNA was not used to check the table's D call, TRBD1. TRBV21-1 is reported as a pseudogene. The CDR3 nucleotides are TGTGCCAGCAGCAGAGGGACAGGACGCACAGATACGCAGTATTTT. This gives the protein CASSRGTGRTDTQYF.